One sample yielded the 20 T cell receptor beta chains listed below, sequenced in a study of identical twins. In TCRdb, the 5' RACE reads were re-called with MiXCR into one record per CDR3 protein. Here the sample spans approximately 530,000 distinct CDR3 sequences, 20% to 25% being singletons. The data also belong to a second study, concerning yellow fever vaccine responses in identical twins.

Specimen: CD4+ T cells sorted from blood. These receptors all stem from a woman aged 18-35 years in good health.

This clonotype was recorded a few times. The chain couples TRBV3-1 to TRBJ2-7; weak D call: TRBD2 (6 bases). Between the trimmed V and J ends, which lost 0 bases and 3 bases, there was a span of 15 bases. Germline V CDR1 and CDR2: LGHDT, YNNKEL (reference sequence). The length of the CDR3 is 16 residues. CDR3 region: CASSQEGASVFYEQYF. CDR3 DNA: TGTGCCAGCAGCCAAGAGGGAGCTAGCGTATTCTACGAGCAGTACTTC.

The chain has TRBV20-1 and TRBJ2-3, with TRBD1 as a possible D gene (6 bases). The CDR3 runs to 14 residues. V lost 6 bases and J lost 0, with 13 bases in between. CDR1 is DFQATT and CDR2 is SNEGSKA in the germline V gene (reference sequence). The CDR3 DNA reads TGCAGTGCCCGAAGGACAGCCAGCACAGATACGCAGTATTTT. It encodes CSARRTASTDTQYF.

This clonotype was detected a few times. The genes are TRBV12-3 or TRBV12-4 and TRBJ1-1; D is possibly TRBD1 (6 bases). The germline V and J ends were trimmed by 6 bases and 0 bases, with 14 bases remaining between them. CDR3 length: 15 amino acids. CDR3 coding DNA: TGTGCCAGCAGCCGGGACACTCGGGTGAACACTGAAGCTTTCTTT. This gives the protein CASSRDTRVNTEAFF.

The chain couples TRBV7-7 to TRBJ2-5, with D perhaps matching TRBD2 (6 bases). Germline CDR1 reads SSHAT; CDR2 reads FNYEAQ (reference sequence). The CDR3 totals 14 residues. Trimming pared 2 bases from V and 4 bases from J, leaving 11 bases between. CDR3 sequence reads: CASSLRGFPETQYF. Here the CDR3 DNA reads TGTGCCAGCAGCTTACGGGGGTTCCCAGAGACCCAGTACTTC.

This clonotype was observed a few times. This chain joins TRBV11-2 and TRBJ2-1; D call uncertain. V lost 2 bases and J lost 5, with 7 bases in between. The CDR3 loop spans 13 amino acids. Germline CDR1 is SGHAT and CDR2 is FQNNGV. The CDR3 is CASSLSLNNEQFF. The DNA for the CDR3 is TGTGCCAGCAGCTTATCCCTGAACAATGAGCAGTTCTTC.

This clonotype has just a few counts. V and J are TRBV12-3 or TRBV12-4 and TRBJ1-5; D is uncertain. CDR3 length: 12 residues. V was shortened by 5 bases and J by 11 bases, with 13 bases between the two germline ends. The CDR3 here is CASSALEGSQHF. DNA for the CDR3: TGTGCCAGCAGTGCCCTAGAAGGGTCCCAGCATTTT.

This clonotype was recorded a few times. This chain uses TRBV20-1 with TRBJ2-7; D ambiguous. CDR1 is DFQATT and CDR2 is SNEGSKA in the germline V gene (reference sequence). This CDR3 spans 13 amino acids. V lost 0 bases and J 2 bases, leaving 8 bases between the germline ends. Written as DNA, the CDR3 is TGCAGTGCTAGAGATCAGGTGACCTACGAGCAGTACTTC. It translates to CSARDQVTYEQYF.

In this sample, this clonotype turned up a few times. This rearrangement joins TRBV28 to TRBJ2-1; the match to TRBD1 covers 9 bases. The CDR3 totals 16 residues. The germline gives CDR1 MDHEN, CDR2 SYDVKM. V was pared by 2 bases and J by 8 bases, with 10 bases of the junction left unmatched. CDR3 in amino acids: CASSLRTGAPLYEQFF. In DNA, the CDR3 is TGTGCCAGCAGTTTACGGACAGGGGCCCCCCTCTATGAGCAGTTCTTC.

The chain is built from TRBV5-6 and TRBJ2-3; D possibly corresponds to TRBD2 (5 bases). Germline lookup yields CDR1 SGHDT and CDR2 YYEEEE. The V and J ends lost 7 bases and 0 bases respectively, with 18 bases between them. CDR3 length equals 16 residues. The CDR3 DNA follows: TGTGCCAGCGGTACCCCGTCGGGCGGGAGCACAGATACGCAGTATTTT. Its translation: CASGTPSGGSTDTQYF. The whole variable domain, filled in from reference TRBV5-6 and TRBJ2-3, reads DAGVTQSPTHLIKTRGQQVTLRCSPKSGHDTVSWYQQALGQGPQFIFQYYEEEERQRGNFPDRFSGHQFPNYSSELNVNALLLGDSALYLCASGTPSGGSTDTQYFGPGTRLTVL.

The CDR3 nucleotides are TGCAGTGCCCCGGGACTAGCGGGGGGGGGACGGTTCAATGAGCAGTTCTTC. Protein product: CSAPGLAGGGRFNEQFF. The chain recombines TRBV20-1 with TRBJ2-1, with 16 bases identical to TRBD2. This CDR3 is 17 amino acids long. CDR1 is DFQATT and CDR2 is SNEGSKA in the germline V gene (reference sequence). The junction had 11 bases not matched to a gene; V was cut back by 6 bases and J by 6 bases.

This clonotype was counted only a few times. This chain uses TRBV7-2 with TRBJ2-7; 11 bases agree with TRBD2. This CDR3 has 15 residues. CDR1 is SGHTA, CDR2 FQGNSA, per germline. Germline trimming cut 4 bases from V and 3 bases from J; bases unmatched to any gene: 5. The CDR3 spells CASSSRTSGLYEQYF. The DNA of the CDR3 is TGTGCCAGCAGCTCTAGGACTAGCGGGCTCTACGAGCAGTACTTC.

This clonotype was seen a handful of times. The rearrangement uses TRBV12-3 or TRBV12-4 and TRBJ1-5, with 9 nucleotides matching TRBD1. The trim removed 5 bases at V and 6 bases at J, leaving 8 bases unmatched. The CDR3 spans 15 residues. The CDR3 here is CASSGRDREGQPQHF. The DNA for the CDR3 is TGTGCCAGCAGTGGTCGGGACAGGGAGGGTCAGCCCCAGCATTTT.

This clonotype was detected a few times. The chain recombines TRBV11-2 with TRBJ2-6; tentative D call: TRBD2 (5 bases). V lost 0 bases to trimming and J lost 4 bases, with 10 bases between them. The CDR3 consists of 16 residues. The germline CDR1 and CDR2 sequences are SGHAT and FQNNGV. The CDR3 protein is CASSLDHGVGANVLTF. DNA for the CDR3: TGTGCCAGCAGCTTAGATCACGGGGTCGGGGCCAACGTCCTGACTTTC.

As DNA, the CDR3 is TGTGCCAGCAGCCCGTCCGGACTAGCGGGGTACACCGGGGAGCTGTTTTTT. Amino acid sequence: CASSPSGLAGYTGELFF. The chain combines TRBV7-3 with TRBJ2-2; 12 bases match TRBD2. Per the germline V gene, CDR1 is SGHTA and CDR2 is FQGTGA. The CDR3 is made up of 17 amino acids. V shed 5 bases and J 3 bases; nucleotides not matched to a gene: 7.

This clonotype was found a few times. The rearrangement joins TRBV5-1 to TRBJ2-4; no definite D call. The germline V gene encodes CDR1 SGHRS and CDR2 YFSETQ. This CDR3 comprises 14 residues. Trimming pared 3 bases from V and 0 bases from J, leaving 7 bases between. The CDR3 DNA reads TGCGCCAGCAGCTGGACGGAAGCCAAAAACATTCAGTACTTC. Its translation is CASSWTEAKNIQYF.

A few counts support this clonotype. The rearrangement links TRBV4-1 to TRBJ2-2; 15 bases are shared with TRBD2. Germline CDR1 and CDR2: MGHRA and YSYEKL. CDR3 length: 19 residues. V trimming: 3 bases; J trimming: 3 bases; junction bases outside the gene matches: 8. As DNA, the CDR3 is TGCGCCAGCAGCCACTTCGGACTAGCGGGAGGGGTCGACACCGGGGAGCTGTTTTTT. Protein product: CASSHFGLAGGVDTGELFF.

V gene TRBV15 combines with J gene TRBJ1-6; 9 nucleotides line up with TRBD1. Germline V CDR1 and CDR2: LNHNV, YYDKDF (reference sequence). After removal of 8 bases from V and 5 bases from J, the junction contained 4 bases not matched to a gene. The CDR3 has 14 amino acids. The DNA for the CDR3 is TGTGCCACCGGGACAGGGCTCCATAATTCACCCCTCCACTTT. Protein: CATGTGLHNSPLHF.

This rearrangement joins TRBV24-1 to TRBJ2-2; 14 nucleotides agree with TRBD2. Germline values: CDR1 KGHDR, CDR2 SFDVKD. The CDR3 contains 20 residues. The J segment lost 5 bases and the V segment lost 5 bases, leaving 15 bases of the junction unmatched. The CDR3 nucleotides are TGTGCCACCAGTGGCTGGGGGACTAGCGGGAGAAACCGGAAGACCGGGGAGCTGTTTTTT. Its protein product is CATSGWGTSGRNRKTGELFF.

This clonotype was observed a handful of times. The chain carries TRBV6-5 and TRBJ1-2; D remains unclear. Per the germline V gene, CDR1 is MNHEY and CDR2 is SVGAGI. Deletions cut 0 bases from V and 0 bases from J, with 8 bases between. The CDR3 has 15 amino acids. CDR3 residues: CASSYSGESNYGYTF. The CDR3 nucleotides are TGTGCCAGCAGTTACTCAGGCGAGTCTAACTATGGCTACACCTTC.

In its sample, this clonotype was seen a few times. This chain connects TRBV12-3 or TRBV12-4 to TRBJ2-1; D is perhaps TRBD1 (6 bases). Trimming pared 5 bases from V and 8 bases from J, leaving 25 bases between. The length of the CDR3 is 17 residues. The CDR3 region is CASSKKKGEWFSDEQFF. CDR3 coding DNA: TGTGCCAGCAGTAAGAAGAAGGGGGAGTGGTTCAGCGATGAGCAGTTCTTC.